These T cell receptor beta chains were read from a single sample in a study of cytomegalovirus exposure and HLA in healthy donors. Data came from immunoSEQ multiplex PCR; TCRdb stores just in-frame clones and leaves some out. The sample includes about 190,000 clones, about 85% seen only once; the top ten take 3% to 4%. Sequencing input: PBMCs. The receptors stem from a man over 45 in good health and CMV-seronegative. CDR3s include the opening cysteine and the closing phenylalanine or tryptophan. The D gene is left open where the match is weak. Clone size appears in some rows only: once, few, many, or a class for an expanded clone.

v_gene: TRBV9; abundance: -; d_gene: TRBD1; j_gene: TRBJ1-3; CDR3nt: TGTGCCAGCAGCGCAGGGGGCGAGACAGGAAACACCATATATTTT; CDR3aa: CASSAGGETGNTIYF
v_gene: TRBV18; abundance: -; d_gene: TRBD1; j_gene: TRBJ1-4; CDR3nt: TGTGCCAGCTCTAGGGGACAGGCCAACGTTGGTGAAAAACTGTTTTTT; CDR3aa: CASSRGQANVGEKLFF
v_gene: TRBV7-2; abundance: -; d_gene: -; j_gene: TRBJ2-1; CDR3nt: TGTGCCAGCAGCTTCGACTGGAGCTCCTACAATGAGCAGTTCTTC; CDR3aa: CASSFDWSSYNEQFF
v_gene: TRBV5-4; abundance: few; d_gene: TRBD2; j_gene: TRBJ2-3; CDR3nt: TGTGCCAGCAGCTTTGGACTAGCGGGGGACACTAGCACAGATACGCAGTATTTT; CDR3aa: CASSFGLAGDTSTDTQYF
v_gene: TRBV7-3; abundance: -; d_gene: -; j_gene: TRBJ2-1; CDR3nt: TGTGCCAGCAGCCTCTACAGGGATAGGGATGAGCAGTTCTTC; CDR3aa: CASSLYRDRDEQFF
v_gene: TRBV12-5; abundance: -; d_gene: TRBD1; j_gene: TRBJ2-7; CDR3nt: TGTGCTAGTGGCCCCAGGACAGGGGGCGAGCAGTACTTC; CDR3aa: CASGPRTGGEQYF
v_gene: TRBV9; abundance: -; d_gene: TRBD1; j_gene: TRBJ1-4; CDR3nt: TGTGCCAGCAGTGCCGACAGGGTCGCAACTAATGAAAAACTGTTTTTT; CDR3aa: CASSADRVATNEKLFF
v_gene: TRBV5-1; abundance: -; d_gene: TRBD2; j_gene: TRBJ2-7; CDR3nt: TGCGCCAGCAGCTGGACTAGCGGGGATCTCTACGAGCAGTACTTC; CDR3aa: CASSWTSGDLYEQYF
v_gene: TRBV27; abundance: -; d_gene: TRBD2; j_gene: TRBJ2-3; CDR3nt: TGTGCCAGCACGTCCATAGCGGGGGGGGCGCAGTATTTT; CDR3aa: CASTSIAGGAQYF
v_gene: TRBV12-5; abundance: -; d_gene: TRBD1; j_gene: TRBJ1-6; CDR3nt: TGTGCTAGTGGTACTCAGGGGGATAATTCACCCCTCCACTTT; CDR3aa: CASGTQGDNSPLHF
v_gene: TRBV27; abundance: -; d_gene: -; j_gene: TRBJ2-1; CDR3nt: TGTGCCAGCAGTAAGAACAGTTCCTACAATGAGCAGTTCTTC; CDR3aa: CASSKNSSYNEQFF
v_gene: TRBV5-1; abundance: -; d_gene: TRBD1; j_gene: TRBJ2-2; CDR3nt: TGCGCCAGCAGCTTCCCGACAGGGCAGAACACCGGGGAGCTGTTTTTT; CDR3aa: CASSFPTGQNTGELFF
v_gene: TRBV19; abundance: -; d_gene: TRBD1; j_gene: TRBJ1-2; CDR3nt: TGTGCCAGTAGTTCGGGGACAGGGGGCGCAGGCTATGGCTACACCTTC; CDR3aa: CASSSGTGGAGYGYTF
v_gene: TRBV5-5; abundance: -; d_gene: -; j_gene: TRBJ2-7; CDR3nt: TGTGCCAGCAGCCGCGATACCGGGTCTAGCTACGAGCAGTACTTC; CDR3aa: CASSRDTGSSYEQYF
v_gene: TRBV5-6; abundance: -; d_gene: -; j_gene: TRBJ2-7; CDR3nt: TGTGCCAGCAGCCCCCGGGACACAGCCTACGAGCAGTACTTC; CDR3aa: CASSPRDTAYEQYF
v_gene: TRBV15; abundance: -; d_gene: -; j_gene: TRBJ1-2; CDR3nt: TGTGCCACCAGCAAAGAGGTAAACAGGGACCACGGCTACACCTTC; CDR3aa: CATSKEVNRDHGYTF
v_gene: TRBV11-2; abundance: once; d_gene: -; j_gene: TRBJ1-6; CDR3nt: TGTGCCAGCAGCTTGGAGGGGAGATATAATTCACCCCTCCACTTT; CDR3aa: CASSLEGRYNSPLHF
v_gene: TRBV18; abundance: -; d_gene: TRBD1; j_gene: TRBJ1-2; CDR3nt: TGTGCCAGCTCACCTCGACAGGGCGAGCCAGGCTACACCTTC; CDR3aa: CASSPRQGEPGYTF
v_gene: TRBV4-3; abundance: -; d_gene: TRBD1; j_gene: TRBJ2-1; CDR3nt: TGCGCCAGCAGCCGCAAGGGACAGGGGTCCCACAATGAGCAGTTCTTC; CDR3aa: CASSRKGQGSHNEQFF
v_gene: TRBV4-3; abundance: -; d_gene: TRBD1; j_gene: TRBJ1-2; CDR3nt: TGCGCCAGCAGCCAAAAACCCGGGACAGGTTATGGTTACACCTTC; CDR3aa: CASSQKPGTGYGYTF
v_gene: TRBV5-1; abundance: few; d_gene: TRBD2; j_gene: TRBJ2-5; CDR3nt: TGCGCCAGCAGCTTCGGTCGGGGGGGAAACCAAGAGACCCAGTACTTC; CDR3aa: CASSFGRGGNQETQYF